The rows below give T cell receptor beta chains drawn from one sample of a study of T-cell memory formation after mild COVID-19. From the 5' RACE reads, TCRdb called clonotypes with MiXCR, one entry per CDR3 protein. The sample yields about 500,000 distinct CDR3 sequences, over 20% seen once. Sequencing was done on a sample of PBMCs or a T cell subset sorted from them (not recorded which). These receptor sequences come from an adult woman who had mild COVID-19 (a few samples of this study predate the infection). Cell type and time point are not known. CDR3s include the opening cysteine and the closing phenylalanine or tryptophan. A D gene is named only where the DNA matches it firmly. Size values are once, few and many counts, or a class for expanded clones, and some rows have none.

V gene	clone size	D gene	J gene	CDR3 protein	CDR3 DNA
TRBV5-1	.	TRBD2	TRBJ2-1	CASSDTSGGGSYNEQFF	TGCGCCAGCAGCGACACTAGCGGGGGGGGCTCCTACAATGAGCAGTTCTTC
TRBV5-1	many	TRBD1	TRBJ2-1	CASSSRGGAGYNEQFF	TGCGCCAGCAGCTCCCGAGGGGGCGCAGGGTACAATGAGCAGTTCTTC
TRBV27	.	TRBD1	TRBJ2-3	CASSTWTGTDSDTQYF	TGTGCCAGCAGTACGTGGACAGGGACCGATTCTGATACGCAGTATTTT
TRBV7-9	.	.	TRBJ2-3	CASSLRTSVRGDTQYF	TGTGCCAGCAGCCTACGCACTAGCGTCAGGGGAGATACGCAGTATTTT
TRBV7-8	.	.	TRBJ2-4	CASSLDAGTKNIQYF	TGTGCCAGCAGCTTAGATGCAGGGACCAAAAACATTCAGTACTTC
TRBV11-1	.	.	TRBJ2-6	CASSGRRGSGANVLTF	TGTGCCAGCAGCGGCCGCAGGGGTTCGGGGGCCAACGTCCTGACTTTC
TRBV20-1	few	TRBD2	TRBJ2-1	CSGRTSGRAYEQFF	TGCAGTGGCCGAACTAGCGGGAGGGCCTATGAGCAGTTCTTC
TRBV30	.	.	TRBJ2-6	CAWSVPISGANVLTF	TGTGCCTGGAGTGTACCTATCTCTGGGGCCAACGTCCTGACTTTC
TRBV9	.	.	TRBJ1-1	CASSPADTMNTEAFF	TGTGCCAGCTCCCCCGCTGACACCATGAACACTGAAGCTTTCTTT
TRBV6-2/TRBV6-3	.	.	TRBJ1-5	CASSYSGAASQPQHF	TGTGCCAGCAGTTACTCCGGAGCAGCTTCTCAGCCCCAGCATTTT
TRBV10-3	many	.	TRBJ2-1	CAISESNEQFF	TGTGCCATCAGTGAGTCGAACGAGCAGTTCTTC
TRBV12-3/TRBV12-4	.	.	TRBJ1-5	CASSPQGPNQPQHF	TGTGCCAGCAGTCCACAGGGTCCCAATCAGCCCCAGCATTTT
TRBV6-2/TRBV6-3	.	TRBD2	TRBJ2-1	CASRPGLAGDHSYNEQFF	TGTGCCAGCAGGCCCGGACTAGCGGGAGACCACTCCTACAATGAGCAGTTCTTC
TRBV6-2/TRBV6-3	few	.	TRBJ1-1	CASSYSRLDTEAFF	TGTGCCAGCAGTTACTCGCGATTGGACACTGAAGCTTTCTTT
TRBV5-6	.	.	TRBJ2-7	CASSLGGASAEQYF	TGTGCCAGCAGCTTGGGTGGGGCGAGCGCCGAGCAGTACTTC